This is a list of T cell receptor beta chains from one sample in a study of cytomegalovirus exposure and HLA in healthy donors. Sequencing used immunoSEQ multiplex PCR; TCRdb keeps in-frame clones, though not all of them. The sample's table shows 100,000 to 150,000 clones. The sample was PBMCs. The receptors were gathered from a man aged 18 to 30 in good health and CMV-seronegative. Both conserved end residues are part of each CDR3. The order of the fields is D gene, V gene, J gene, CDR3 protein, CDR3 DNA. A D gene is named only where the DNA matches it firmly.

-	TRBV15	TRBJ2-3	CATSRDQWSDWQYF	TGTGCCACCAGCAGAGATCAATGGAGTGACTGGCAGTATTTT
-	TRBV7-6	TRBJ1-1	CASSPRGGLMNTEAFF	TGTGCCAGTTCCCCAAGGGGGGGGCTAATGAACACTGAAGCTTTCTTT
-	TRBV19	TRBJ1-5	CASNRGTGNQPQHF	TGTGCCAGTAATCGGGGAACGGGCAATCAGCCCCAGCATTTT
-	TRBV11-3	TRBJ2-3	CASSEEAGTDTQYF	TGTGCCAGCAGCGAGGAGGCGGGTACAGATACGCAGTATTTT
TRBD2	TRBV6-1	TRBJ2-3	CASSPTSGYTDTQYF	TGTGCCAGCAGTCCTACTAGCGGATACACAGATACGCAGTATTTT
TRBD1	TRBV5-1	TRBJ2-2	CASFRQGPNTGELFF	TGCGCCAGCTTCAGACAGGGCCCTAACACCGGGGAGCTGTTTTTT
-	TRBV27	TRBJ2-7	CASSSSSYEQYF	TGTGCCAGCAGTTCGTCCTCCTACGAGCAGTACTTC
-	TRBV30	TRBJ1-5	CAWSVRRELNQPQHF	TGTGCCTGGAGTGTACGCAGGGAACTCAATCAGCCCCAGCATTTT
TRBD1	TRBV11-3	TRBJ2-7	CASSLSGGQGSYEQYF	TGTGCCAGCAGCTTATCCGGGGGACAGGGGTCCTACGAGCAGTACTTC
-	TRBV10-1	TRBJ1-6	CASEARTARYNSPLHF	TGCGCCAGCGAGGCAAGGACAGCCCGCTATAATTCACCCCTCCACTTT
TRBD2	TRBV29-1	TRBJ2-1	CSVELMPGLAGNYNEQFF	TGCAGCGTTGAGTTAATGCCGGGACTAGCGGGAAATTACAATGAGCAGTTCTTC
TRBD2	TRBV27	TRBJ2-7	CASSLSPLAGTYEQYF	TGTGCCAGCAGTTTATCCCCACTAGCGGGAACCTACGAGCAGTACTTC
-	TRBV7-8	TRBJ2-3	CASSPREGDSDTQYF	TGTGCCAGCAGCCCCCGTGAAGGGGATTCAGATACGCAGTATTTT
TRBD1	TRBV18	TRBJ1-5	CASSQGAGQPQHF	TGTGCCAGCTCGCAGGGGGCTGGTCAGCCCCAGCATTTT
-	TRBV14	TRBJ1-1	CASRKEHEAFF	TGTGCCAGCAGGAAAGAGCATGAAGCTTTCTTT
TRBD1	TRBV19	TRBJ1-5	CASSTGQGLFQPQHF	TGTGCCAGTAGTACGGGACAGGGGCTCTTTCAGCCCCAGCATTTT
-	TRBV11-2	TRBJ2-3	CASSLDPGADTQYF	TGTGCCAGCAGCTTAGATCCAGGGGCAGATACGCAGTATTTT